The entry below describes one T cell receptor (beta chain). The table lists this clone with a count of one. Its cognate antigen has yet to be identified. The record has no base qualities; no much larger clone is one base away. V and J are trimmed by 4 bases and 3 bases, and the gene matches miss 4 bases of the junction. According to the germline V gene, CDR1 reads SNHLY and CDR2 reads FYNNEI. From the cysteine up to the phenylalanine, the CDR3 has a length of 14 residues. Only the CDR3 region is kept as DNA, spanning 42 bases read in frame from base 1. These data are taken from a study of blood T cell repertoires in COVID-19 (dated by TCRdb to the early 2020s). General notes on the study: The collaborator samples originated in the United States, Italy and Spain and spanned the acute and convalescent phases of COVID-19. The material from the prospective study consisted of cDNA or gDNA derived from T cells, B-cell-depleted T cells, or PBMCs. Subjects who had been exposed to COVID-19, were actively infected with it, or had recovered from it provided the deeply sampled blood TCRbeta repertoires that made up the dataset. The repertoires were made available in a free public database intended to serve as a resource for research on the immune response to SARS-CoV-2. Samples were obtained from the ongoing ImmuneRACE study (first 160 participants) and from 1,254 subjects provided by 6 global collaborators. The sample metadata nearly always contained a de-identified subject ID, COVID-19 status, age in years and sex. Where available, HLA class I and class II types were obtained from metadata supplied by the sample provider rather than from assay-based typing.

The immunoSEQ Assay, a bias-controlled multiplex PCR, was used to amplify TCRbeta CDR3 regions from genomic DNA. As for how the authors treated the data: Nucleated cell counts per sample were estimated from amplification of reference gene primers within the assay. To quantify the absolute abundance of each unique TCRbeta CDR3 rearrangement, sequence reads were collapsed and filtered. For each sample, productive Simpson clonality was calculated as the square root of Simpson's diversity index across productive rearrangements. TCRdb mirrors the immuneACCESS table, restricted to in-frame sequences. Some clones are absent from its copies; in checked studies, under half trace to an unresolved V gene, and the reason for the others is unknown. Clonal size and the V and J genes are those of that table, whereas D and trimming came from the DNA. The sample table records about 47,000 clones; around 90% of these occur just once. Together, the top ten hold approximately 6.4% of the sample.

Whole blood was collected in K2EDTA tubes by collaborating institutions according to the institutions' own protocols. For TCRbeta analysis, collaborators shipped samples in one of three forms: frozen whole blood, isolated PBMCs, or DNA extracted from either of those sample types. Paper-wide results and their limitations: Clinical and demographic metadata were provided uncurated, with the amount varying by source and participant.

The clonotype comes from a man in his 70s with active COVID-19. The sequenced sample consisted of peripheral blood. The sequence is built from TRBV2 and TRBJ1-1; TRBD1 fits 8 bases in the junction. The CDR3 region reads CASSGQGTYTEAFF. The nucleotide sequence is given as TGTGCCAGCAGTGGACAGGGGACGTACACTGAAGCTTTCTTT.